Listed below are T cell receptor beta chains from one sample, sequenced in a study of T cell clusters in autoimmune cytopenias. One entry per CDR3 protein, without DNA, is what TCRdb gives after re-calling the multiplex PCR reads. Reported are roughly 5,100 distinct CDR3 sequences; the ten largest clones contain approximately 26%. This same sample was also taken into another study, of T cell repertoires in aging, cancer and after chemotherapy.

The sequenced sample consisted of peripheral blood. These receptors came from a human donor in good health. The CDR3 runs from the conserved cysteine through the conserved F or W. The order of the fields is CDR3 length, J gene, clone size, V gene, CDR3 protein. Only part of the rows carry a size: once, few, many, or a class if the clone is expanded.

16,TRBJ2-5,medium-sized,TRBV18,CASSPLAGQGVETQYF
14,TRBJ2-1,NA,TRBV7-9,CASSLGTKLDEQFF
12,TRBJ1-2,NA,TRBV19,CASSLRTERYTF
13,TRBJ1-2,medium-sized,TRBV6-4,CASSPDGYYGYTF
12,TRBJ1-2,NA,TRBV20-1,CSARVSVYGYTF
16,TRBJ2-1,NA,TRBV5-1,CASSLPSGGDYNEQFF
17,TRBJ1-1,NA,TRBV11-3,CASSPRAGPTRGTEAFF
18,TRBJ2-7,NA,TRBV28,CASSLSSRPRGLSYEQYF
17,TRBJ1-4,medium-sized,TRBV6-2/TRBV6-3,CASSYGSGSRGNEKLFF
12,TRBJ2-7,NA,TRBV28,CATGTPSYEQYF
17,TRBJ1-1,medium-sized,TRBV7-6,CASSLDPIGPGPIEAFF
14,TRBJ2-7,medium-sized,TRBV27,CASSLRDGYYEQYF
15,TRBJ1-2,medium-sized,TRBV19,CASSARRWADYGYTF
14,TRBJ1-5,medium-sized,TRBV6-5,CASSATDSNQPQHF
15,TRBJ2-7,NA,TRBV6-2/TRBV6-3,CASSAFRDNTYEQYF
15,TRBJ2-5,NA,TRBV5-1,CASSRLAGGQETQYF
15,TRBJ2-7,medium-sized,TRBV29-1,CSVEGAEPTGYEQYF
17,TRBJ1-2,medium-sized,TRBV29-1,CSVEKGLPDPPDYGYTF
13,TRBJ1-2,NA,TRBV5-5,CASSQDRPYGYTF
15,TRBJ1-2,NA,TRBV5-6,CASSLWVNRNYGYTF
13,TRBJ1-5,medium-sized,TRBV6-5,CASSYASEQPQHF